These T cell receptor beta chains were read from a single sample in a study of vaccination and CD4 T cells after COVID-19. No antigen has been assigned to these receptors. TCRdb called the PCR reads again in MiXCR, with one record for every CDR3 protein. The sample records fewer than 15,000 distinct CDR3 sequences, 60% to 70% being singletons. Sequencing used CD4+ T cells from blood, cultured in vitro. The source of these receptors is a human donor who had recovered from COVID-19. Both conserved end residues are part of each CDR3.

v_call,j_call,cdr3_aa
TRBV19,TRBJ1-2,CATGGGSYGYTF
TRBV6-1,TRBJ1-5,CASSDGPSGNQPQHF
TRBV24-1,TRBJ2-5,CATAKGGETQYF
TRBV2,TRBJ2-7,CASTLLGGGSYEQYF
TRBV18,TRBJ1-1,CASSSGIDTEAFF
TRBV7-9,TRBJ2-3,CASSPQGDTQYF
TRBV7-2,TRBJ1-2,CASSLGGPNGYTF
TRBV20-1,TRBJ2-5,CSAPGLAETQYF
TRBV7-3,TRBJ2-1,CASSYYTSYSEQFF
TRBV6-5,TRBJ1-5,CASSYEGNNQPQHF
TRBV6-1,TRBJ1-5,CASSSPGAPDQPQHF
TRBV7-9,TRBJ2-1,CASSWVAGVNEQFF
TRBV20-1,TRBJ1-2,CSARGQTTNYGYTF
TRBV15,TRBJ2-5,CATSGRMGGTSGSWGETQYF
TRBV20-1,TRBJ2-7,CSASRSWDRNSEQYF
TRBV6-1,TRBJ1-1,CASSGGTVDTEAFF
TRBV20-1,TRBJ2-3,CSASSLTDTQYF
TRBV20-1,TRBJ2-3,CSARDVVTSGRDTQYF
TRBV7-9,TRBJ1-1,CASSTQGMNTEAFF
TRBV27,TRBJ2-6,CASSLWGVGANVLTF
TRBV29-1,TRBJ1-1,CSVRRANTEAFF
TRBV10-2,TRBJ1-6,CATADGGVSPLHF
TRBV5-1,TRBJ2-5,CASRDPGTQETQYF
TRBV20-1,TRBJ1-1,CSAKGGGTTEAFF
TRBV27,TRBJ2-1,CASSFTGRQVEQFF
TRBV25-1,TRBJ2-4,CASSGLAKNIQYF
TRBV2,TRBJ2-1,CTSSGGWTGLNEQFF
TRBV7-8,TRBJ2-2,CASGRSGRAKENTGERFF
TRBV9,TRBJ2-2,CASSGGGGELFF
TRBV7-3,TRBJ2-1,CASSVLAGVNNEQFF
TRBV2,TRBJ1-6,CASSSQGPAAESPLHF
TRBV2,TRBJ1-5,CASRADGQPQHF
TRBV6-2/TRBV6-3,TRBJ2-1,CASSYPGDRGLLF
TRBV24-1,TRBJ2-1,CATSLGGLAGYNEQFF
TRBV4-1,TRBJ1-5,CASSQARGPGQPQHF
TRBV6-1,TRBJ1-4,CASSALGGLLFF
TRBV30,TRBJ2-1,CAWSGKVGANEQFF
TRBV30,TRBJ1-5,CAWSLGVRNQPQHF
TRBV5-1,TRBJ1-1,CASSPGDRNTEAFF
TRBV2,TRBJ2-5,CASSGETQYF
TRBV2,TRBJ2-7,CASSGTGSSYEQYF
TRBV2,TRBJ2-3,CASSFRGTDTQYF
TRBV6-1,TRBJ1-6,CASTYRGEATNSPLHF
TRBV2,TRBJ1-6,CASRGQRNNSPLHF
TRBV7-2,TRBJ1-2,CASSFLLGYTF
TRBV21-1,TRBJ1-2,CASSTRQGYGYTF
TRBV7-3,TRBJ2-2,CASSLFKGASGELFF
TRBV20-1,TRBJ2-1,CSAREGSTYNEQFF
TRBV6-1,TRBJ1-5,CASRLLAGSNQPQHF
TRBV6-1,TRBJ2-1,CASSTYNEQFF
TRBV5-4,TRBJ2-1,CASSLGGSSYNEQFF
TRBV20-1,TRBJ2-7,CSASARDRSPGEQYF
TRBV7-2,TRBJ2-3,CASSLFSDTQYF
TRBV6-1,TRBJ1-1,CASSPGQENTEAFF